Listed here are 23 T cell receptor beta chains from one sample, sequenced in a study of T cells in Graves' hyperthyroidism and ophthalmopathy. Amplification yielded TCR beta CDR3 regions, with RNA transcripts as the source. RT-PCR in the first round (using the HTBI primer set) targeted the TCR CDR3. TCRdb itself ran the multiplex PCR reads through MiXCR, one entry per CDR3 protein. The table lists around 520,000 distinct CDR3 sequences, around 15% of them singletons. Sequencing was performed on blood. These receptors were obtained from a woman under 30 with Graves' hyperthyroidism.

This clonotype came up many times. V and J are TRBV12-3 or TRBV12-4 and TRBJ2-7; TRBD2 aligns across 8 bases. The CDR3 is 14 residues long. Trimming at V came to 5 bases and at J to 0 bases, leaving 3 bases not matched to a gene. The CDR3 sequence: CASSPGLASYEQYF. CDR3 DNA: TGTGCCAGCAGTCCCGGACTAGCCTCCTACGAGCAGTACTTC.

CDR3 DNA: TGCGCCAGCAGCTTAGGACAGGTCGGGTATGAGACCCAGTACTTC. It encodes CASSLGQVGYETQYF. The chain joins TRBV5-1 to TRBJ2-5, with 7 bases lining up with TRBD1. V lost 2 bases and J lost 5; bases outside the gene matches: 9. In germline, CDR1 is SGHRS, CDR2 YFSETQ. The CDR3 contains 15 residues.

This clonotype was counted between two and nine times. This may be a read error, as it is one base from a much larger clone. This chain joins TRBV29-1 and TRBJ1-4; TRBD1 agrees at 11 bases. The CDR3 spans 16 residues. V was pared by 4 bases and J by 5 bases, with 9 bases of the junction left unmatched. Germline V gene lookup returns CDR1 SQVTM and CDR2 ANQGSEA. The CDR3 loop reads CSVGLGQGVRNEKLFF. CDR3 in DNA: TGCAGCGTTGGCTTGGGACAGGGGGTACGGAATGAAAAACTGTTTTTT.

This clonotype was picked up many times. The V call is TRBV6-5, the J call TRBJ1-2, with 11 bases aligning to TRBD1. The germline CDR1 and CDR2 sequences are MNHEY and SVGAGI. The CDR3 covers 16 residues. J gave up 7 bases and V 0 bases, and 7 bases lay outside the gene matches. CDR3 DNA sequence: TGTGCCAGCAGTTACTCGAGCCGGACAGGGGGCTTTGGCTACACCTTC. Translating it yields CASSYSSRTGGFGYTF.

This clonotype occurred many times. V is TRBV27 and J is TRBJ2-1; TRBD2 agrees at 7 bases. With V trimmed by 6 bases and J by 8 bases, 4 bases remained unmatched. CDR3 length: 12 amino acids. Germline values: CDR1 MNHEY, CDR2 SMNVEV (reference sequence). CDR3 bases: TGTGCCAGCAGGATTAGCGGGCATGAGCAGTTCTTC. Translating gives CASRISGHEQFF.

Concerning this clonotype: One junction end does not reproduce the germline sequence, and a read error may be involved. The rearrangement joins TRBV5-1 to TRBJ1-1; D is uncertain. Germline lookup yields CDR1 SGHRS and CDR2 YFSETQ. This CDR3 contains 12 residues. The CDR3 region has the DNA TGCGCCAGCAGCTTGCAGAACGCTGAAGCTTTCTTT. Its protein product is CASSLQNAEAFF.

This chain joins TRBV19 and TRBJ1-2; TRBD1 might be the D (5 bases). The CDR3 has 15 residues. Germline V lookup: CDR1 LNHDA, CDR2 SQIVND (reference sequence). V was cut by 7 bases and J by 8 bases, with 23 bases left in between. CDR3 DNA: TGTGCCAGTACCATTCAGTGGGGAGACAGCTCGGGCTACACCTTC. This translates into CASTIQWGDSSGYTF.

The sample holds a few counts of this clonotype. The rearrangement joins TRBV19 to TRBJ1-2; D uncertain. Trimming stripped 1 base from V and 4 bases from J, with 7 bases between. CDR3 length equals 13 residues. Germline assignment: CDR1 LNHDA and CDR2 SQIVND (reference sequence). The CDR3 loop is CASSIATGYGYTF. The CDR3 nucleotides read TGTGCCAGTAGTATAGCAACTGGCTATGGCTACACCTTC.

This clonotype was seen repeatedly, ten times or more. The chain has TRBV11-2 and TRBJ2-1; D not resolved. With 2 bases removed from V and 10 bases from J, the gap between germline ends came to 9 bases. The germline gives CDR1 SGHAT, CDR2 FQNNGV. The CDR3 spans 12 residues. CDR3 sequence reads: CASSLFAREQFF. CDR3 sequence (DNA): TGTGCCAGCAGCTTATTCGCGAGGGAGCAGTTCTTC.

This rearrangement joins TRBV6-1 to TRBJ1-1; D call uncertain. Germline V gene sequence: CDR1 MNHNS, CDR2 SASEGT. Trimming removed 5 bases from V and 5 bases from J, with 18 bases in between. The CDR3 is 15 residues long. This CDR3 is CASSRPGRVGTEAFF. The CDR3 nucleotides read TGTGCCAGCAGTCGACCCGGCCGGGTGGGAACTGAAGCTTTCTTT.

This clonotype occurred a few times. The CDR3 sequence: CASSIGQGRGNTIYF. The CDR3, as DNA: TGTGCCAGTAGTATAGGACAGGGGCGAGGAAACACCATATATTTT. V and J are TRBV19 and TRBJ1-3; 8 bases match TRBD1. From germline, CDR1 is LNHDA and CDR2 SQIVND (reference sequence). After removal of 1 base from V and 4 bases from J, the junction contained 3 bases not matched to a gene. The CDR3 extends over 15 amino acids. Full variable domain (outside the CDR3, taken from reference TRBV19 and TRBJ1-3): DGGITQSPKYLFRKEGQNVTLSCEQNLNHDAMYWYRQDPGQGLRLIYYSQIVNDFQKGDIAEGYSVSREKKESFPLTVTSAQKNPTAFYLCASSIGQGRGNTIYFGEGSWLTVV.

This clonotype was counted at least ten times. The genes are TRBV19 and TRBJ2-3; D unclear. In germline, CDR1 is LNHDA, CDR2 SQIVND (reference sequence). Trimming took 7 bases from V and 6 from J, leaving 11 bases between them. The CDR3 contains 12 residues. The CDR3 bases are TGTGCCAGTACCGTCGGGTTGGATACGCAGTATTTT. Encoded protein: CASTVGLDTQYF.

This clonotype was counted at least ten times. The chain's CDR3 is CASSIRDSGLTYEQYF. CDR3 in DNA: TGTGCCAGCAGCATTAGGGACAGTGGGTTAACCTACGAGCAGTACTTC. The V gene is TRBV9, the J gene TRBJ2-7; 7 bases match TRBD1. The V and J ends lost 4 bases and 2 bases, in that order; junction bases with no gene match: 12. The CDR3 runs 16 residues. The germline CDR1 and CDR2 sequences are SGDLS and YYNGEE.

This clonotype came up a few times. This chain uses TRBV10-1 with TRBJ2-3; 7 positions agree with TRBD2. The V gene's germline CDR1 is WNHNN and CDR2 SYGVQD (reference sequence). This CDR3 region has 14 residues. J gave up 9 bases and V 8 bases, and 14 bases lay outside the gene matches. In DNA form, the CDR3 reads TGCGCCAGCGCGAGCGGGGCAATAGGAGGCACGCAGTATTTT. Encoded protein: CASASGAIGGTQYF.

Many counts were recorded for this clonotype. CDR3 protein: CASSYSHRSYNSPLHF. The CDR3 nucleotides are TGTGCCAGCAGTTACTCCCACCGCTCCTATAATTCACCCCTCCACTTT. This chain connects TRBV6-6 to TRBJ1-6; D is undetermined. The CDR3 runs to 16 residues. Germline CDR1 reads MNHNY; CDR2 reads SVGAGI (reference sequence). Trimming shortened V by 0 bases and J by 0 bases, and 6 bases separated the two germline ends.

This clonotype was seen at least ten times. The chain employs TRBV20-1 and TRBJ2-7; D is ambiguous. Per germline, CDR1 DFQATT and CDR2 SNEGSKA (reference sequence). The CDR3 length is 13 residues. V was cut by 3 bases and J by 2 bases, with 11 bases left in between. The CDR3 reads CSARAKTAYEQYF. The CDR3 DNA sequence: TGCAGTGCTAGGGCTAAAACCGCCTACGAGCAGTACTTC.

This clonotype was recorded at least ten times. The chain combines TRBV10-3 with TRBJ2-5, with D possibly being TRBD2 (5 bases). The germline V gene has CDR1 ENHRY and CDR2 SYGVKD. V was trimmed by 6 bases and J by 5 bases, leaving 19 bases between them. The CDR3 contains 15 residues. CDR3 protein: CAISPSDGPGETQYF. CDR3 DNA: TGTGCCATCAGCCCCTCGGACGGACCGGGGGAGACCCAGTACTTC.

This clonotype was seen at least ten times. The chain employs TRBV12-3 or TRBV12-4 and TRBJ2-2; D gene ambiguous. The CDR3 runs to 16 residues. Trimming removed 3 bases from V and 1 base from J, with 12 bases in between. Written as DNA, the CDR3 is TGTGCCAGCAGTTTCGACCCCTTTGGGAACACCGGGGAGCTGTTTTTT. Its protein product is CASSFDPFGNTGELFF.

This clonotype was detected only a few times. The chain carries TRBV10-1 and TRBJ2-7; D may be TRBD2 (9 bases). V dropped 3 bases and J dropped 5 bases, with 29 bases sitting between them. The CDR3 loop spans 19 amino acids. Germline V gives CDR1 WNHNN, CDR2 SYGVQD (reference sequence). CDR3 amino acids: CASSEVETGDGGRAHEQYV. CDR3 sequence (DNA): TGCGCCAGCAGTGAAGTTGAGACAGGGGATGGCGGGAGGGCACACGAGCAGTACGTC.

Of note for this clonotype: The final CDR3 position lacks the conserved phenylalanine or tryptophan, pointing to a likely read error. This chain uses TRBV9 with TRBJ2-2, with D unresolved. Trimming took off 6 bases at V and 6 bases at J, with 21 bases between the two ends. The CDR3 is made up of 16 amino acids. Germline V gene data show CDR1 as SGDLS and CDR2 as YYNGEE. This CDR3 is CASNLKEEPRAGELFV. As DNA, the CDR3 is TGTGCCAGCAACTTAAAAGAGGAACCCCGGGCCGGGGAGCTGTTTGTT.

This clonotype was observed many times. The chain recombines TRBV10-3 with TRBJ2-7, with 7 nucleotides matching TRBD2. Germline loops: CDR1 ENHRY, CDR2 SYGVKD. The CDR3 runs 18 residues. V gave up 8 bases and J gave up 0 bases; unmatched junction bases: 19. CDR3 loop: CAISVGGSREGSSYEQYF. The CDR3 coding sequence is TGTGCCATCTCCGTCGGGGGGTCGCGGGAAGGGAGCTCCTACGAGCAGTACTTC.

This clonotype was counted many times. This chain links TRBV2 with TRBJ1-1; the D is unclear. In germline, CDR1 is SNHLY, CDR2 FYNNEI. Trimming cost V 5 bases and J 5 bases, with 18 bases left between them. This CDR3 is 15 amino acids long. CDR3 nucleotides: TGTGCCAGCAGTCTTCACACAGCCCTGGTTACTGAAGCTTTCTTT. Amino acids: CASSLHTALVTEAFF.

This clonotype was counted a few times. The chain links TRBV20-1 to TRBJ1-2, with a tentative D call TRBD1 (6 bases). V lost 7 bases and J 3 bases, leaving 18 bases between the germline ends. This CDR3 region has 14 residues. CDR1 and CDR2 from the germline V gene are DFQATT and SNEGSKA (reference sequence). The CDR3 is CSVRNQGSDYGYTF. DNA for the CDR3: TGCAGTGTTAGGAACCAGGGGAGTGACTATGGCTACACCTTC.